These 17 T cell receptor beta chains originate from one sample sequenced in a study of control samples from healthy donors and cancer patients. The assay was immunoSEQ multiplex PCR, and TCRdb's table has in-frame clones only and misses some. Here the sample spans roughly 170,000 clones, approximately 94% being singletons. Sequencing was carried out using blood. The source of these receptors is a woman younger than 30 in good health.

This chain links TRBV28 with TRBJ2-2; D is perhaps TRBD1 (6 bases). The CDR3 length is 16 residues. V dropped 3 bases and J dropped 3 bases, with 14 bases sitting between them. The germline V gene encodes CDR1 MDHEN and CDR2 SYDVKM. CDR3 coding DNA: TGTGCCAGCAGTTTTTTTCGGCAGGGGCACACCGGGGAGCTGTTTTTT. Translated: CASSFFRQGHTGELFF.

This clone appeared once. This rearrangement joins TRBV29-1 to TRBJ1-3; perhaps TRBD1 as D (5 bases). Trimming shortened V by 5 bases and J by 9 bases, and 20 bases separated the two germline ends. The length of the CDR3 is 14 residues. Germline V gene sequence: CDR1 SQVTM, CDR2 ANQGSEA. The CDR3 here is CSVILTEIGGTIYF. In DNA form, the CDR3 reads TGCAGCGTTATCCTGACAGAGATAGGTGGCACCATATATTTT.

The V and J genes are TRBV5-8 and TRBJ1-2, with D unclear. The CDR3 is 14 residues long. Germline values: CDR1 SGHTS, CDR2 YDEGEE. V was trimmed by 0 bases and J by 4 bases, leaving 10 bases between them. CDR3: CASSLVAVPYGYTF. The CDR3 DNA sequence: TGTGCCAGCAGCTTGGTGGCAGTCCCCTATGGCTACACCTTC.

This clone showed up just a few times. The V call is TRBV21-1, the J call TRBJ1-6; the table assigns TRBD1, which was not confirmed against the DNA. TRBV21-1 is classified as a pseudogene. The CDR3 runs to 15 residues. The CDR3 here is CASSKGVTGGGTLHF. The DNA for the CDR3 is TGTGCCAGCAGCAAAGGGGTGACAGGGGGAGGGACCCTCCACTTT.

V gene TRBV15 combines with J gene TRBJ2-2; TRBD1 matches 7 bases. The CDR3 consists of 17 residues. In germline, CDR1 is LNHNV, CDR2 YYDKDF (reference sequence). With 2 bases clipped from V and 5 bases from J, the junction kept 11 bases outside the gene matches. The CDR3 protein is CATSRKRGRGSTGELFF. CDR3 DNA: TGTGCCACCAGCAGAAAAAGGGGGCGCGGATCAACCGGGGAGCTGTTTTTT.

The chain has TRBV29-1 and TRBJ2-2; D not certain. Trimming stripped 7 bases from V and 8 bases from J, with 14 bases between. The CDR3 sequence is 12 residues long. Germline V gene data show CDR1 as SQVTM and CDR2 as ANQGSEA. CDR3 residues: CSGGRSLGELFF. The CDR3 nucleotides read TGCAGCGGCGGACGGAGCTTGGGGGAGCTGTTTTTT.

The CDR3 loop reads CASSHRTSGYNEQFF. The CDR3 DNA is TGTGCCAGCAGCCACCGGACTAGCGGCTACAATGAGCAGTTCTTC. This chain uses TRBV11-3 with TRBJ2-1; 10 positions agree with TRBD2. Germline CDR1 and CDR2: SGHNT and YENEEA. J gave up 3 bases and V 5 bases, and 4 bases lay outside the gene matches. This CDR3 contains 15 residues.

The rearrangement joins TRBV9 to TRBJ1-2; 11 bases are shared with TRBD1. The length of the CDR3 is 15 residues. V lost 0 bases, J lost 4 bases, and 2 bases stayed unmatched. The germline V gene encodes CDR1 SGDLS and CDR2 YYNGEE. CDR3 protein: CASSVEGQGGYGYTF. CDR3 in DNA: TGTGCCAGCAGCGTAGAGGGACAGGGGGGCTATGGCTACACCTTC. Variable domain in full (rest from reference TRBV9 and TRBJ1-2): DSGVTQTPKHLITATGQRVTLRCSPRSGDLSVYWYQQSLDQGLQFLIQYYNGEERAKGNILERFSAQQFPDLHSELNLSSLELGDSALYFCASSVEGQGGYGYTFGSGTRLTVV.

The chain uses TRBV6-5 and TRBJ1-2, with D tentatively TRBD1 (5 bases). Trimming stripped 5 bases from V and 3 bases from J, with 10 bases between. Looked up from germline, CDR1 is MNHEY and CDR2 is SVGAGI. This CDR3 has 13 residues. For the CDR3, the DNA is TGTGCCAGCAGTCTGGACACGCACTATGGCTACACCTTC. Translating it yields CASSLDTHYGYTF.

The genes are TRBV28 and TRBJ1-1; D not certain. The germline gives CDR1 MDHEN, CDR2 SYDVKM. The CDR3 contains 14 residues. The V and J ends lost 6 bases and 0 bases respectively, with 11 bases between them. CDR3 amino acids: CASRDTRLNTEAFF. DNA for the CDR3: TGTGCCAGCAGAGACACCAGGTTGAACACTGAAGCTTTCTTT.

The chain carries TRBV4-3 and TRBJ2-3; perhaps TRBD1 as D (6 bases). The CDR3 has 15 amino acids. Germline CDR1 is LGHNA and CDR2 is YSLEER. The V and J ends lost 5 bases and 4 bases respectively, with 16 bases between them. The CDR3 DNA reads as TGCGCCAGCAGCAACCAAGGGGGAGTCGCAGATACGCAGTATTTT. It translates to CASSNQGGVADTQYF.

The J gene is TRBJ2-1, the V gene TRBV27; D unresolved. Germline V gene lookup returns CDR1 MNHEY and CDR2 SMNVEV (reference sequence). The CDR3 has 12 residues. V lost 5 bases, J lost 10 bases, and 12 bases lay in between. The CDR3 spells CASSHSTLEQFF. CDR3 DNA sequence: TGTGCCAGCAGTCACTCTACTCTGGAGCAGTTCTTC.

The gene calls are TRBV6-2 or TRBV6-3 and TRBJ1-5, with unresolved D. The CDR3 length is 14 residues. Trimming shortened V by 6 bases and J by 0 bases, and 9 bases separated the two germline ends. Germline-derived CDR1 and CDR2 are MNHEY and SVGEGT. The CDR3 is CASRPVYSNQPQHF. The CDR3 bases are TGTGCCAGCAGGCCTGTCTATAGCAATCAGCCCCAGCATTTT.

This sequence joins TRBV11-2 and TRBJ2-2; D may be TRBD1 (5 bases). Trimming cost V 5 bases and J 6 bases, with 7 bases left between them. CDR1 and CDR2 from the germline V gene are SGHAT and FQNNGV. The CDR3 runs to 12 residues. CDR3 sequence (DNA): TGTGCCAGCAGCCTAGGGGCCGGGGAGCTGTTTTTT. It yields the protein CASSLGAGELFF.

The rearrangement uses TRBV5-1 and TRBJ2-1; no clear D. The V and J ends lost 4 bases and 7 bases respectively, with 15 bases between them. Germline CDR1 SGHRS, CDR2 YFSETQ. There are 14 residues in the CDR3. CDR3 bases: TGCGCCAGCAGCAATTCCCGGGCGAGGAATGAGCAGTTCTTC. It codes for CASSNSRARNEQFF.

The chain joins TRBV12-3 or TRBV12-4 to TRBJ1-1; D is possibly TRBD1 (5 bases). This CDR3 is 13 amino acids long. Deletions cut 6 bases from V and 4 bases from J, with 12 bases between. For the CDR3, the DNA is TGTGCCAGCAGGAAACTGGGGGGCACTGAAGCTTTCTTT. It yields the protein CASRKLGGTEAFF.

This clone has just one count. This sample also contains other DNA sequences that code for the same CDR3. The chain joins TRBV12-3 or TRBV12-4 to TRBJ1-2; D is uncertain. V was cut by 3 bases and J by 2 bases, with 1 base left in between. The CDR3 consists of 11 residues. CDR3 amino acids: CASSFNYGYTF. CDR3 nucleotide sequence: TGTGCCAGCAGTTTCAACTATGGCTACACCTTC.